This passage covers 31 T cell receptor beta chains from one sample sequenced in a study of control samples from healthy donors and cancer patients. Assay used: immunoSEQ multiplex PCR; TCRdb lists only in-frame clones, some missing. The table includes around 86,000 clones, roughly 90% detected once. Sequenced material: PBMCs. The receptors come from a woman aged 55-69 years with head and neck cancer.

This chain connects TRBV5-1 to TRBJ1-1, with TRBD1 matching over 9 bases. V lost 4 bases to trimming and J lost 11 bases; unmatched junction nucleotides: 6. This CDR3 comprises 12 residues. Germline V gene lookup returns CDR1 SGHRS and CDR2 YFSETQ. CDR3 protein: CASSIDRGKAFF. The CDR3 DNA sequence: TGCGCCAGCAGCATTGACAGGGGGAAGGCTTTCTTT.

This clone is a singleton in its sample. The J gene is TRBJ1-5, the V gene TRBV5-1, with D possibly matching TRBD1 (6 bases). Trimming stripped 5 bases from V and 5 bases from J, with 14 bases between. Germline lookup yields CDR1 SGHRS and CDR2 YFSETQ. The CDR3 runs 14 residues. This CDR3 is CASSPTGRDQPQHF. The CDR3 DNA reads as TGCGCCAGCAGTCCCACAGGGCGCGATCAGCCCCAGCATTTT.

V gene TRBV12-3 or TRBV12-4 combines with J gene TRBJ1-1; D unresolved. The CDR3 covers 12 residues. V was cut by 1 base and J by 11 bases, with 11 bases left in between. CDR3 loop: CASSLVGVSAFF. CDR3 sequence (DNA): TGTGCCAGCAGTTTAGTAGGAGTTTCGGCTTTCTTT.

The V gene is TRBV5-6, the J gene TRBJ2-7; the D call may be TRBD1 or TRBD2 (5 bases each). This CDR3 has 17 amino acids. The germline CDR1 and CDR2 sequences are SGHDT and YYEEEE. With 0 bases removed from V and 3 bases from J, the gap between germline ends came to 19 bases. CDR3 residues: CASSLASRGVGDYEQYF. In DNA, the CDR3 is TGTGCCAGCAGCTTGGCATCCCGGGGCGTCGGTGACTACGAGCAGTACTTC. The variable domain in full, with the rest retrieved from reference TRBV5-6 and TRBJ2-7, is DAGVTQSPTHLIKTRGQQVTLRCSPKSGHDTVSWYQQALGQGPQFIFQYYEEEERQRGNFPDRFSGHQFPNYSSELNVNALLLGDSALYLCASSLASRGVGDYEQYFGPGTRLTVT.

The chain employs TRBV27 and TRBJ1-1; D is ambiguous. CDR3 length equals 13 residues. The V gene's germline CDR1 is MNHEY and CDR2 SMNVEV (reference sequence). V was trimmed by 1 base and J by 3 bases, leaving 6 bases between them. The CDR3 region is CASSLWRDTEAFF. As DNA, the CDR3 is TGTGCCAGCAGTTTATGGCGAGACACTGAAGCTTTCTTT.

The rearrangement joins TRBV4-3 to TRBJ2-1; 8 bases fit TRBD2. This CDR3 spans 16 amino acids. CDR1 is LGHNA and CDR2 is YSLEER in the germline V gene. Trimming took 4 bases from V and 1 from J; bases not matched to a gene: 6. The CDR3 reads CASSREREPSYNEQFF. The CDR3 DNA is TGCGCCAGCAGCCGTGAGCGGGAGCCGTCCTACAATGAGCAGTTCTTC.

The table lists this clone with a count of one. The J gene is TRBJ2-7, the V gene TRBV5-1; tentative D call: TRBD1 (6 bases). The ends were cut back, 4 bases at V and 4 bases at J, with 18 bases in the middle. The germline CDR1 and CDR2 sequences are SGHRS and YFSETQ. The length of the CDR3 is 15 residues. The CDR3 loop reads CASSPLSGGMYEQYF. The CDR3 DNA sequence: TGCGCCAGCAGCCCATTGTCTGGGGGCATGTACGAGCAGTACTTC.

This sequence joins TRBV2 and TRBJ1-3; D remains ambiguous. V dropped 1 base and J dropped 0 bases, with 4 bases sitting between them. Germline V CDR1 and CDR2: SNHLY, FYNNEI. The length of the CDR3 is 14 residues. CDR3 sequence: CASSEGNSGNTIYF. Written as DNA, the CDR3 is TGTGCCAGCAGTGAAGGGAACTCTGGAAACACCATATATTTT.

The J gene is TRBJ1-2, the V gene TRBV9, with a tentative D call TRBD1 (6 bases). CDR1 and CDR2 (germline): SGDLS, YYNGEE. V shed 6 bases and J shed 0 bases, with 12 bases lying between them. The CDR3 sequence is 14 residues long. The CDR3 DNA follows: TGTGCCAGCAAACAGGGAAGTACTAACTATGGCTACACCTTC. This sequence encodes CASKQGSTNYGYTF.

This chain connects TRBV7-9 to TRBJ1-2; TRBD1 might be the D (5 bases). The V end was cut by 5 bases, the J end by 8 bases, with 21 bases between. This CDR3 is built from 15 residues. The V gene's germline CDR1 is SEHNR and CDR2 FQNEAQ (reference sequence). For the CDR3, the DNA is TGTGCCAGCAGCCCATCCCTGGGGGAACTGGGGGGCTACACCTTC. It codes for CASSPSLGELGGYTF.

The chain is built from TRBV27 and TRBJ1-2; no definite D call. The length of the CDR3 is 16 residues. Germline V gives CDR1 MNHEY, CDR2 SMNVEV (reference sequence). With 3 bases removed from V and 0 bases from J, the gap between germline ends came to 14 bases. CDR3 sequence reads: CASSLRPALTNYGYTF. CDR3 DNA: TGTGCCAGCAGTTTGAGGCCAGCTCTGACTAACTATGGCTACACCTTC.

The J gene is TRBJ2-7, the V gene TRBV27; 14 nucleotides match TRBD2. This CDR3 comprises 18 residues. V dropped 8 bases and J dropped 3; count of bases not matched to a gene: 15. The germline V gene encodes CDR1 MNHEY and CDR2 SMNVEV (reference sequence). The CDR3 DNA reads as TGTGCCAGCGGTTGCCATGGGACTAGCGGGAGTCCTTGCTACGAGCAGTACTTC. Protein sequence: CASGCHGTSGSPCYEQYF.

The chain links TRBV2 to TRBJ2-5, with a weak D call TRBD2 (7 bases). The CDR3 has 14 residues. Germline V lookup: CDR1 SNHLY, CDR2 FYNNEI. V lost 0 bases, J lost 4 bases, and 9 bases lay in between. For the CDR3, the DNA is TGTGCCAGCAGTGAAGCGGGAGGGGGAGAGACCCAGTACTTC. It yields the protein CASSEAGGGETQYF.

This chain joins TRBV19 and TRBJ2-1; TRBD2 aligns across 7 bases. Germline assignment: CDR1 LNHDA and CDR2 SQIVND (reference sequence). This CDR3 has 15 amino acids. V lost 4 bases to trimming and J lost 12 bases; unmatched junction nucleotides: 15. CDR3 sequence reads: CASSTRGGEGNLQFF. The CDR3 coding sequence is TGTGCCAGTAGTACTAGGGGAGGGGAGGGGAATCTGCAGTTCTTC. Full variable domain (remainder filled in from reference TRBV19 and TRBJ2-1): DGGITQSPKYLFRKEGQNVTLSCEQNLNHDAMYWYRQDPGQGLRLIYYSQIVNDFQKGDIAEGYSVSREKKESFPLTVTSAQKNPTAFYLCASSTRGGEGNLQFFGPGTRLTVL.

The chain is built from TRBV6-5 and TRBJ1-5; a possible D gene is TRBD1 (6 bases). The CDR3 loop spans 14 amino acids. V was shortened by 6 bases and J by 7 bases, with 16 bases between the two germline ends. CDR1 and CDR2 (germline): MNHEY, SVGAGI. In nucleotides, the CDR3 is TGTGCCAGCAGCCTCAGGGGTCTGGGGCAGCCCCAGCATTTT. This encodes CASSLRGLGQPQHF.

This chain connects TRBV7-2 to TRBJ2-1; TRBD2 might be the D (5 bases). The CDR3 runs to 13 residues. Germline CDR1 reads SGHTA; CDR2 reads FQGNSA. V lost 5 bases to trimming and J lost 4 bases, with 9 bases between them. The DNA for the CDR3 is TGTGCCAGCAGCCCGGACTTATACAATGAGCAGTTCTTC. It encodes CASSPDLYNEQFF.

V usage is TRBV7-9 and J usage is TRBJ1-4, with D maybe TRBD1 (6 bases). The germline V and J ends were trimmed by 4 bases and 5 bases, with 17 bases remaining between them. This CDR3 spans 16 amino acids. The germline V gene encodes CDR1 SEHNR and CDR2 FQNEAQ (reference sequence). CDR3 nucleotides: TGTGCCAGCAGCTACCCGATGGGGGGCCTCAATGAAAAACTGTTTTTT. It specifies CASSYPMGGLNEKLFF.

This rearrangement joins TRBV7-6 to TRBJ2-2; 10 bases line up with TRBD2. CDR1 and CDR2 from the germline V gene are SGHVS and FNYEAQ. The CDR3 sequence is 15 residues long. V shed 5 bases and J 5 bases; nucleotides not matched to a gene: 5. The CDR3 DNA reads TGTGCCAGCAGCCATAGCGGGAGGTGGACCGGGGAGCTGTTTTTT. This sequence encodes CASSHSGRWTGELFF.

V usage is TRBV19 and J usage is TRBJ2-7; the D gene is possibly TRBD2 (6 bases). Germline V lookup: CDR1 LNHDA, CDR2 SQIVND (reference sequence). The CDR3 contains 15 residues. Between the trimmed V and J ends, which lost 1 base and 5 bases, there was a span of 15 bases. CDR3 region: CASSIVFAGNHEQYF. The CDR3 bases are TGTGCCAGTAGTATAGTTTTCGCGGGAAATCACGAGCAGTACTTC.

The chain has TRBV30 and TRBJ1-3, with D maybe TRBD1 (5 bases). Germline values: CDR1 GTSNPN, CDR2 SVGIG (reference sequence). The V end was cut by 1 base, the J end by 3 bases, with 16 bases between. CDR3 size: 16 residues. The CDR3 region is CAWSASAGGVGNTIYF. As DNA, the CDR3 is TGTGCCTGGAGTGCCTCCGCCGGGGGAGTTGGAAACACCATATATTTT.

The chain is built from TRBV10-3 and TRBJ2-7; 9 bases are shared with TRBD1. The CDR3 runs to 14 residues. The junction had 5 bases not matched to a gene; V was cut back by 4 bases and J by 4 bases. Per germline, CDR1 ENHRY and CDR2 SYGVKD. The CDR3 reads CAISGGTGNYEQYF. The CDR3 DNA reads as TGTGCCATCAGTGGAGGGACAGGGAATTACGAGCAGTACTTC.

The rearrangement links TRBV19 to TRBJ1-6; D may be TRBD1 (6 bases). Trimming took off 7 bases at V and 4 bases at J, with 8 bases between the two ends. The CDR3 has 13 amino acids. Per germline, CDR1 LNHDA and CDR2 SQIVND (reference sequence). The CDR3 bases are TGTGCCAGTAAGACAGGATATAATTCACCCCTCCACTTT. As protein: CASKTGYNSPLHF.

The V and J genes are TRBV27 and TRBJ1-2; unclear D gene. This CDR3 comprises 14 residues. V shed 5 bases and J shed 2 bases, with 12 bases lying between them. Looked up from germline, CDR1 is MNHEY and CDR2 is SMNVEV (reference sequence). The CDR3 spells CASSNLGSNYGYTF. CDR3 DNA: TGTGCCAGCAGTAATCTGGGAAGCAACTATGGCTACACCTTC.

The chain couples TRBV19 to TRBJ2-5; 14 positions agree with TRBD2. With 10 bases clipped from V and 3 bases from J, the junction kept 4 bases outside the gene matches. The CDR3 is 14 residues long. The germline V gene encodes CDR1 LNHDA and CDR2 SQIVND (reference sequence). CDR3 sequence: CATGLAGVKETQYF. CDR3 DNA: TGTGCCACGGGACTAGCGGGAGTTAAAGAGACCCAGTACTTC.

CDR3 sequence reads: CASSWTLAGGPYEQYF. CDR3 nucleotide sequence: TGCGCCAGCAGCTGGACCCTCGCGGGAGGGCCCTACGAGCAGTACTTC. The rearrangement uses TRBV5-1 and TRBJ2-7, with 9 bases fitting TRBD2. This CDR3 comprises 16 residues. The junction had 9 bases not matched to a gene; V was cut back by 3 bases and J by 2 bases. From germline, CDR1 is SGHRS and CDR2 YFSETQ.

In this sample, this clone turned up once. This sequence joins TRBV4-1 and TRBJ2-1; D may be TRBD2 (5 bases). Trimming removed 0 bases at V and 4 bases at J, with 13 bases between. The CDR3 is 16 amino acids. Germline V gene data show CDR1 as MGHRA and CDR2 as YSYEKL. The CDR3 here is CASSQDPERKYNEQFF. In nucleotides, the CDR3 is TGCGCCAGCAGCCAAGATCCGGAGCGGAAATACAATGAGCAGTTCTTC.

The chain carries TRBV18 and TRBJ2-7; D is unclear. The CDR3 covers 15 residues. V gave up 6 bases and J gave up 5 bases, with 20 bases separating them. Germline V gene data show CDR1 as KGHSH and CDR2 as LQKENI. The CDR3, as DNA: TGTGCCAGCTCCCCAACGCAGCGAAAGGGCGACGAGCAGTACTTC. It is translated as CASSPTQRKGDEQYF. The whole variable domain, filled in from reference TRBV18 and TRBJ2-7, reads NAGVMQNPRHLVRRRGQEARLRCSPMKGHSHVYWYRQLPEEGLKFMVYLQKENIIDESGMPKERFSAEFPKEGPSILRIQQVVRGDSAAYFCASSPTQRKGDEQYFGPGTRLTVT.

The table lists this clone with a few counts. The rearrangement links TRBV3-1 (or the pseudogene TRBV3-2) to TRBJ1-2; TRBD1 might be the D (6 bases). The CDR3 consists of 11 residues. The ends were cut back, 8 bases at V and 4 bases at J, with 8 bases in the middle. Germline CDR1 LGHDT, CDR2 YNNKEL (reference sequence). CDR3 loop: CASYRVYGYTF. The CDR3 DNA sequence: TGTGCCAGCTACAGGGTCTATGGCTACACCTTC.

The chain joins TRBV18 to TRBJ1-2; no clear D gene. CDR3 length: 13 amino acids. The germline V and J ends were trimmed by 3 bases and 2 bases, with 7 bases remaining between them. Looked up from germline, CDR1 is KGHSH and CDR2 is LQKENI. CDR3 bases: TGTGCCAGCTCACCGTCCGCCAACTATGGCTACACCTTC. This translates into CASSPSANYGYTF.

This chain connects TRBV29-1 to TRBJ2-3; 7 bases are a match to TRBD2. The CDR3 consists of 13 residues. Trimming at V came to 5 bases and at J to 1 base, leaving 3 bases not matched to a gene. Looked up from germline, CDR1 is SQVTM and CDR2 is ANQGSEA. DNA for the CDR3: TGCAGCGTTCCCAGCGGGGGCACAGATACGCAGTATTTT. Translated, it gives CSVPSGGTDTQYF.

This clone was picked up a small number of times. The V gene is TRBV19, the J gene TRBJ1-3; TRBD1 aligns across 8 bases. The CDR3 totals 17 residues. Unmatched junction bases numbered 14, after V lost 8 bases and J lost 2 bases. In germline, CDR1 is LNHDA, CDR2 SQIVND (reference sequence). The CDR3: CASGFTLTGGTGNTIYF. DNA of the CDR3: TGTGCCAGTGGATTTACTTTAACAGGGGGTACTGGAAACACCATATATTTT.